This T cell receptor (beta chain) emerged from a study of OX40 agonist ivuxolimab in advanced cancers. Study-wide results and caveats: Expanded clones belonging to CD8+ T cells outnumbered, on average, those of CD4+. Some patients without response likewise showed low normalized clonal expansion.

Regarding this clone: Its cognate antigen is unknown.

Sequencing was performed with immunoSEQ multiplex PCR; in TCRdb, only in-frame clones are kept and a portion is missing. The sample has 77,000 or so clones, more than 75% seen once. Losses at the gene ends were 3 bases for V and 5 bases for J; bases not matched to a gene: 5. CDR1 and CDR2 (germline): SGHAT, FQNNGV. This CDR3 contains 15 residues. This sample comprised CD4+ or CD8+ T cells sorted from blood, obtained in a trial of the OX40 agonist ivuxolimab. The origin of this receptor is an adult with an advanced solid tumor such as melanoma, head and neck, liver or kidney cancer. This rearrangement joins TRBV11-2 to TRBJ2-5; 11 nucleotides agree with TRBD2. The CDR3 loop is CASSFLAGGRETQYF. In DNA, the CDR3 is TGTGCCAGCAGCTTCCTAGCGGGGGGCAGGGAGACCCAGTACTTC.